The next 20 T cell receptor beta chains were all read from a single sample in a study of cytomegalovirus exposure and HLA in healthy donors. PCR amplification relied on 60 Vbeta primers (plus 13 Jbeta primers). The data were produced by immunoSEQ multiplex PCR, yet TCRdb's version contains in-frame clones alone and is incomplete. The table has about 140,000 clones, approximately 79% seen once. Sequenced: PBMCs. The receptors were gathered from a woman in her 50s in good health and CMV-seropositive.

The chain employs TRBV19 and TRBJ1-1, with D perhaps TRBD1 (5 bases). The germline V gene has CDR1 LNHDA and CDR2 SQIVND (reference sequence). The V and J ends lost 2 bases and 1 base respectively, with 14 bases between them. The CDR3 loop spans 16 amino acids. The CDR3 DNA is TGTGCCAGTAGTATAATAGGGGCCGGATCGAACACTGAAGCTTTCTTT. Its protein product is CASSIIGAGSNTEAFF.

The chain combines TRBV6-1 with TRBJ1-2; D is undetermined. There are 15 residues in the CDR3. Germline CDR1 MNHNS, CDR2 SASEGT. V lost 2 bases, J lost 1 base, and 11 bases lay in between. The CDR3 reads CASSEWAHFNYGYTF. CDR3 nucleotide sequence: TGTGCCAGCAGTGAATGGGCTCACTTTAACTATGGCTACACCTTC.

J is TRBJ2-2 and V is TRBV18, with D unresolved. Per the germline V gene, CDR1 is KGHSH and CDR2 is LQKENI. The CDR3 is 13 residues long. The V gene lost 4 bases and the J gene lost 0 bases, with 3 bases spanning the gap. The CDR3 is CASSLTNTGELFF. The CDR3 region has the DNA TGTGCCAGCTCACTTACGAACACCGGGGAGCTGTTTTTT.

The chain recombines TRBV5-6 with TRBJ1-3; 8 bases agree with TRBD1. Losses at the gene ends were 2 bases for V and 3 bases for J; bases not matched to a gene: 10. The germline gives CDR1 SGHDT, CDR2 YYEEEE. This CDR3 has 17 amino acids. CDR3: CASSLLGIGQGGNTIYF. CDR3 DNA sequence: TGTGCCAGCAGCTTATTAGGGATCGGACAGGGTGGAAACACCATATATTTT.

This rearrangement joins TRBV1 to TRBJ2-5; TRBD2, the D gene given by the table, was not confirmed from the DNA. TRBV1 is annotated as a pseudogene. This CDR3 is built from 13 residues. The chain's CDR3 is CTSSPGGRETQYF. For the CDR3, the DNA is TGCACCAGCAGCCCGGGGGGGCGAGAGACCCAGTACTTC.

The genes are TRBV11-2 and TRBJ2-5; 11 bases are a match to TRBD2. Germline V gene data show CDR1 as SGHAT and CDR2 as FQNNGV. Losses at the gene ends were 5 bases for V and 5 bases for J; bases not matched to a gene: 10. The CDR3 runs to 16 residues. CDR3 loop: CASSPLAGGPGETQYF. CDR3 nucleotides: TGTGCCAGCAGCCCCCTAGCGGGGGGACCCGGGGAGACCCAGTACTTC.

This clone has a handful of counts. The chain couples TRBV6-5 to TRBJ1-1, with 7 positions matching TRBD1. CDR3 length: 13 residues. Germline V gene sequence: CDR1 MNHEY, CDR2 SVGAGI. V dropped 2 bases and J dropped 9; count of bases not matched to a gene: 6. For the CDR3, the DNA is TGTGCCAGCAGTTACGGCAGGGGGGATCAAGCTTTCTTT. Translated, it gives CASSYGRGDQAFF.

The gene calls are TRBV4-2 and TRBJ1-2; D call uncertain. The CDR3 loop spans 15 amino acids. Germline assignment: CDR1 LGHNA and CDR2 YNFKEQ. The V end was cut by 3 bases, the J end by 2 bases, with 13 bases between. As DNA, the CDR3 is TGTGCCAGCAGCCATCCCCGCGGTGGGAACTATGGCTACACCTTC. Protein product: CASSHPRGGNYGYTF.

The V call is TRBV6-1, the J call TRBJ1-6; D call uncertain. Per the germline V gene, CDR1 is MNHNS and CDR2 is SASEGT. CDR3 length equals 14 residues. V was pared by 1 base and J by 9 bases, with 10 bases between. CDR3 amino acids: CASSEDGEFSPLHF. Written as DNA, the CDR3 is TGTGCCAGCAGTGAAGATGGGGAGTTTTCACCCCTCCACTTT.

V is TRBV4-1 and J is TRBJ2-6; the match to TRBD1 covers 9 bases. This CDR3 has 20 amino acids. V was pared by 1 base and J by 0 bases, with 10 bases of the junction left unmatched. Looked up from germline, CDR1 is MGHRA and CDR2 is YSYEKL. CDR3 protein: CASSQAGTGLLLSGANVLTF. The CDR3 nucleotides are TGCGCCAGCAGCCAAGCCGGGACAGGGTTACTCCTCTCTGGGGCCAACGTCCTGACTTTC.

This clone was seen only once. J is TRBJ1-2 and V is TRBV7-9; TRBD1 agrees at 9 bases. The CDR3 loop spans 15 amino acids. Trimming removed 5 bases from V and 7 bases from J; junction bases left unmatched: 11. Germline lookup yields CDR1 SEHNR and CDR2 FQNEAQ (reference sequence). As DNA, the CDR3 is TGTGCCAGCAGCCCCAGGGACAGGGCTGGTGGTGGCTACACCTTC. Amino acid sequence: CASSPRDRAGGGYTF.

V gene TRBV27 combines with J gene TRBJ2-7; 8 nucleotides match TRBD2. Germline V gene lookup returns CDR1 MNHEY and CDR2 SMNVEV (reference sequence). V shed 2 bases and J 6 bases; nucleotides not matched to a gene: 0. This CDR3 comprises 12 residues. CDR3 protein: CASSLRGGEQYF. The CDR3 DNA is TGTGCCAGCAGTTTACGGGGGGGCGAGCAGTACTTC.

V is TRBV9 and J is TRBJ2-2, with 8 bases aligning to TRBD2. The CDR3 runs to 17 residues. The germline gives CDR1 SGDLS, CDR2 YYNGEE. V lost 4 bases to trimming and J lost 3 bases; unmatched junction nucleotides: 11. The CDR3 bases are TGTGCCAGCAGCCCCCCTGAGCGGGGGCCGCACACCGGGGAGCTGTTTTTT. Translation gives CASSPPERGPHTGELFF.

This chain links TRBV4-2 with TRBJ2-3, with 14 bases matching TRBD2. Per germline, CDR1 LGHNA and CDR2 YNFKEQ. Unmatched junction bases numbered 6, after V lost 6 bases and J lost 1 base. CDR3 length: 17 amino acids. The CDR3, as DNA: TGTGCCAGCAGTCCCCGGACTAGCGGGGGGCGCACAGATACGCAGTATTTT. Amino acids: CASSPRTSGGRTDTQYF.

CDR3 region: CASSEGTSGYNEQFF. The CDR3 DNA reads TGTGCCAGCAGCGAAGGGACTAGCGGGTACAATGAGCAGTTCTTC. This chain uses TRBV11-3 with TRBJ2-1, with 12 bases aligning to TRBD2. The V gene's germline CDR1 is SGHNT and CDR2 YENEEA. This CDR3 is 15 amino acids long. V lost 5 bases, J lost 4 bases, and 3 bases stayed unmatched.

V is TRBV19 and J is TRBJ2-3, with 8 bases identical to TRBD2. The CDR3 runs to 14 residues. V gave up 3 bases and J gave up 2 bases; unmatched junction bases: 1. Germline CDR1 is LNHDA and CDR2 is SQIVND (reference sequence). Here the CDR3 DNA reads TGTGCCAGTAGTATTAGCGGGGACACAGATACGCAGTATTTT. Translated: CASSISGDTDTQYF. The full variable domain, completed using reference TRBV19 and TRBJ2-3, is DGGITQSPKYLFRKEGQNVTLSCEQNLNHDAMYWYRQDPGQGLRLIYYSQIVNDFQKGDIAEGYSVSREKKESFPLTVTSAQKNPTAFYLCASSISGDTDTQYFGPGTRLTVL.

This chain connects TRBV10-3 to TRBJ1-1; D uncertain. The germline gives CDR1 ENHRY, CDR2 SYGVKD. V was cut by 3 bases and J by 3 bases, with 8 bases left in between. The CDR3 covers 13 residues. The CDR3 here is CAISEGGDTEAFF. The CDR3 nucleotides read TGTGCCATCAGTGAAGGCGGGGACACTGAAGCTTTCTTT.

This clone was seen only a few times. The CDR3 sequence: CASSLVGRNEKLFF. DNA for the CDR3: TGTGCCAGCAGCTTAGTTGGCAGGAATGAAAAACTGTTTTTT. The V call is TRBV7-2, the J call TRBJ1-4; D is unresolved. Trimming took off 1 base at V and 5 bases at J, with 8 bases between the two ends. The germline V gene encodes CDR1 SGHTA and CDR2 FQGNSA. This CDR3 spans 14 amino acids.

The count of this clone is one. The V call is TRBV2, the J call TRBJ2-5; D gene ambiguous. The CDR3 has 13 amino acids. V was pared by 3 bases and J by 7 bases, with 12 bases between. Germline-derived CDR1 and CDR2 are SNHLY and FYNNEI. The CDR3 nucleotides are TGTGCCAGCAGTGAGATTGTAGTCGGGACCCAGTACTTC. Translating it yields CASSEIVVGTQYF.

This clone appeared once. The chain employs TRBV14 and TRBJ2-3, with a possible D match to TRBD1 (6 bases). Germline assignment: CDR1 SGHDN and CDR2 FVKESK. CDR3 length equals 14 residues. The ends were cut back, 3 bases at V and 4 bases at J, with 11 bases in the middle. The CDR3 spells CASSQGAIADTQYF. In nucleotides, the CDR3 is TGTGCCAGCAGCCAGGGGGCAATTGCAGATACGCAGTATTTT.